The rows below give T cell receptor beta chains drawn from one sample of a study of control samples from healthy donors and cancer patients. Measured with immunoSEQ multiplex PCR; TCRdb has only the in-frame clones, and not every one. The repertoire holds tens of thousands of clones, with 85% to 90% as singletons. The sample taken for sequencing was blood. The receptors were gathered from a woman aged 55-69 years in good health. The CDR3 runs from the conserved cysteine through the conserved F or W. D genes are given only for firm matches. The size entry is marked missing in some rows and otherwise reads once, few, many or a size class.

>TRBV7-2|14|once|.|TRBJ1-1
TGTGCCAGCAGCTTCACAGAGATGAACACTGAAGCTTTCTTT
CASSFTEMNTEAFF
>TRBV20-1|11|.|.|TRBJ1-2
TGCAGTGCTAGTTCGGGTCTCGGCTACACCTTC
CSASSGLGYTF
>TRBV19|14|.|.|TRBJ1-1
TGTGCCAGTAGTATAGATCCGGGGAGCACTGAAGCTTTCTTT
CASSIDPGSTEAFF
>TRBV28|14|few|.|TRBJ1-5
TGTGCCAGCAGTTTTAGGGCCCGAGGATGGGCCCAGCATTTT
CASSFRARGWAQHF
>TRBV28|14|.|.|TRBJ2-3
TGTGCCAGCAGTCAACAGGGTTGGACAGATACGCAGTATTTT
CASSQQGWTDTQYF
>TRBV3-1/TRBV3-2|12|.|TRBD2|TRBJ2-1
TGTGCCAGCCAGGGTAGCGGGGGGGCTCAGTTCTTC
CASQGSGGAQFF
>TRBV4-1|16|.|TRBD2|TRBJ2-2
TGCGCCAGCAGCCCTCTTAGCGGGAGGGCCACCGGGGAGCTGTTTTTT
CASSPLSGRATGELFF
>TRBV6-2/TRBV6-3|14|.|.|TRBJ1-6
TGTGCCAGCAGTTATCGACGTGAGAATTCACCCCTCCACTTT
CASSYRRENSPLHF
>TRBV9|14|.|.|TRBJ2-1
TGTGCCAGCAGCGTGGACAGCTCCTACAATGAGCAGTTCTTC
CASSVDSSYNEQFF
>TRBV5-6|14|once|TRBD2|TRBJ2-1
TGTGCCAGCAGCTCGGGACTAGCGGGGGTTGAGCAGTTCTTC
CASSSGLAGVEQFF
>TRBV12-3/TRBV12-4|11|.|.|TRBJ2-7
TGTGCGTCAGGGGAAAGAAACGAGCAGTACTTC
CASGERNEQYF
>TRBV4-3|15|.|TRBD2|TRBJ2-7
TGCGCCAGCAGCCAAGGCACTAGCGGGAGTAACGAGCAGTACTTC
CASSQGTSGSNEQYF
>TRBV6-1|14|.|.|TRBJ2-5
TGTGCCAGCAGTGAGCTGGCAGACCAAGAGACCCAGTACTTC
CASSELADQETQYF
>TRBV4-3|15|.|TRBD2|TRBJ2-5
TGCGCCAGCAGCCGAATACTAGCGCCTCAAGAGACCCAGTACTTC
CASSRILAPQETQYF
>TRBV5-1|15|.|.|TRBJ1-4
TGCGCCAGCAGCTTGTTTTCCGCAACTAATGAAAAACTGTTTTTT
CASSLFSATNEKLFF
>TRBV5-4|15|.|TRBD1|TRBJ2-7
TGTGCCAGCAGCTTGGGGGCAGGGGGCATCTACGAGCAGTACTTC
CASSLGAGGIYEQYF
>TRBV6-6|16|.|.|TRBJ1-1
TGTGCCAGCAGTTACGTTGTCGGACAGAGGAACACTGAAGCTTTCTTT
CASSYVVGQRNTEAFF
>TRBV11-3|15|.|TRBD1|TRBJ2-2
TGTGCCAGCAGCTTTGGTCAGGGGGATATCGGGGAGCTGTTTTTT
CASSFGQGDIGELFF
>TRBV11-2|15|once|.|TRBJ2-1
TGTGCCAGCAGCAACTGGGGGGCGGGGTACAATGAGCAGTTCTTC
CASSNWGAGYNEQFF
>TRBV30|14|.|TRBD1|TRBJ2-1
TGTGCCTGGTGCCCCGGACAGGTTTACAATGAGCAGTTCTTC
CAWCPGQVYNEQFF
>TRBV7-2|15|.|.|TRBJ2-5
TGTGCCAGCAGCTTGAGACAAACCGAAGCGGAGACCCAGTACTTC
CASSLRQTEAETQYF
>TRBV6-6|12|.|.|TRBJ2-1
TGTGCCAGCAGCCCCCCCCTTAGTGAGCAGTTCTTC
CASSPPLSEQFF
>TRBV10-3|12|.|.|TRBJ2-1
TGTGCCACCGGGTCCTCCTACAATGAGCAGTTCTTC
CATGSSYNEQFF
>TRBV11-2|16|.|TRBD2|TRBJ2-7
TGTGCCAGCAGCTTAAGGTCTAGCGGGAGGATCTACGAGCAGTACTTC
CASSLRSSGRIYEQYF
>TRBV4-3|19|.|TRBD2|TRBJ2-1
TGCGCCAGCAGCCAAGTTTATTCCCTAGCGGGGAATCGGTTAGGTGAGCAGTTCTTC
CASSQVYSLAGNRLGEQFF
>TRBV30|14|.|.|TRBJ2-3
TGTGCCTGGAGTGTATGGGGGGCAGGAGATACGCAGTATTTT
CAWSVWGAGDTQYF
>TRBV19|15|.|.|TRBJ2-1
TGTGCCAGTAGTATGGACAGAAACTCCTACAATGAGCAGTTCTTC
CASSMDRNSYNEQFF
>TRBV14|16|.|TRBD1|TRBJ1-1
TGTGCCAGCAGCCAGAGAAAGGGGGCGCCGAACACTGAAGCTTTCTTT
CASSQRKGAPNTEAFF
>TRBV4-2|13|few|TRBD1|TRBJ1-1
TGTGCCAGCCAGTACGGGACAGGGGGCCTAGCTTTCTTT
CASQYGTGGLAFF